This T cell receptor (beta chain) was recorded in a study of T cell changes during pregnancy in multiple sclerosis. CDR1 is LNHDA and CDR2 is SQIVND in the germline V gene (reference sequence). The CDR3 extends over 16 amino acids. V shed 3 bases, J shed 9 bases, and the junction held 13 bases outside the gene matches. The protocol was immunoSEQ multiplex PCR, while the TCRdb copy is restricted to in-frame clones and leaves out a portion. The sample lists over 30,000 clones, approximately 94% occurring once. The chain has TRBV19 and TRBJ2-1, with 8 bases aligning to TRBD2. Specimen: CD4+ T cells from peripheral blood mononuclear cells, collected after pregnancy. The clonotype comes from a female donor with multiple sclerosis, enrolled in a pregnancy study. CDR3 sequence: CASSMSTGLVYPEQFF. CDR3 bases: TGTGCCAGTAGTATGTCGACGGGACTAGTATATCCTGAGCAGTTCTTC.